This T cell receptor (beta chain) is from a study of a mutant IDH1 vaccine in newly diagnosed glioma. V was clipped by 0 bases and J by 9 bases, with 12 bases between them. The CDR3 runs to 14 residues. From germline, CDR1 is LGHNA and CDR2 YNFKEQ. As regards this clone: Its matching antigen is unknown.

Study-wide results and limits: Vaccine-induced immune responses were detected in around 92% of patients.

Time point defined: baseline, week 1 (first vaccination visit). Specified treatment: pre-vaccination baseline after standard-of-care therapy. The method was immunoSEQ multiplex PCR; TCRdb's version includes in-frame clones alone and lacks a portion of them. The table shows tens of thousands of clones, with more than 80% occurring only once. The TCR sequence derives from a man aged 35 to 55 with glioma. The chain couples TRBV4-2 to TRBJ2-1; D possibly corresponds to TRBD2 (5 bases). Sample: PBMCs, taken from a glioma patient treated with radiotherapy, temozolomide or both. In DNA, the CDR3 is TGTGCCAGCAGCCAAGAACCTCGTGAGGGTGAGCAGTTCTTC. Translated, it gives CASSQEPREGEQFF.